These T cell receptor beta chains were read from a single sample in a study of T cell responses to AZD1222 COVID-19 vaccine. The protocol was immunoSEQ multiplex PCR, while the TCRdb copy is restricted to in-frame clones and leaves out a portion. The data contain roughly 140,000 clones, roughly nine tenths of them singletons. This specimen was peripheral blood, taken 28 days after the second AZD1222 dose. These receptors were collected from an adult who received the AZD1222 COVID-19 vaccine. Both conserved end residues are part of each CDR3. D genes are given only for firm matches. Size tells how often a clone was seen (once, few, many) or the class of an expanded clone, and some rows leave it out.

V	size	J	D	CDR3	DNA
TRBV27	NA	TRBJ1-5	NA	CASSLRADRGWPQHF	TGTGCCAGCAGTTTAAGGGCTGATCGCGGCTGGCCCCAGCATTTT
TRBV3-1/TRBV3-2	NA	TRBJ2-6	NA	CASSQSSGANVLTF	TGTGCCAGCAGCCAATCCTCTGGGGCCAACGTCCTGACTTTC
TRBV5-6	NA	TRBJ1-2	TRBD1	CASSLGTGRYGYTF	TGTGCCAGCAGCCTCGGGACAGGGCGGTATGGCTACACCTTC
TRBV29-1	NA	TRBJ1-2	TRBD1	CSVEKQGNGYTF	TGCAGCGTTGAAAAACAGGGGAATGGCTACACCTTC
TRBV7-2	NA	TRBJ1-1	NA	CASSLLGGATEAFF	TGTGCCAGCAGCCTTCTTGGGGGAGCCACTGAAGCTTTCTTT
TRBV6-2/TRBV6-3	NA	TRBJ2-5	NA	CASSYRRWTETQYF	TGTGCCAGCAGTTATCGCCGCTGGACCGAGACCCAGTACTTC
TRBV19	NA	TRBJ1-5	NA	CASSLWDSPGGQPQHF	TGTGCCAGTAGTCTCTGGGACTCTCCGGGAGGACAGCCCCAGCATTTT
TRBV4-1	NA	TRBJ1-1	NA	CASSQGGVRDGNTEAFF	TGCGCCAGCAGCCAAGGTGGCGTGCGGGACGGCAACACTGAAGCTTTCTTT
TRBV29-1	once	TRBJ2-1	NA	CSVERGISYNEQFF	TGCAGCGTTGAACGTGGCATTTCCTACAATGAGCAGTTCTTC
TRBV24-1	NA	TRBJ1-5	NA	CATSESEGGLGQPQHF	TGTGCCACCAGTGAGTCCGAGGGGGGGCTTGGTCAGCCCCAGCATTTT
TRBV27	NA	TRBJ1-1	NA	CASVRGTEAFF	TGTGCCAGCGTCAGGGGCACTGAAGCTTTCTTT
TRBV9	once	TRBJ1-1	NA	CASSGNPGRDLENTEAFF	TGTGCCAGCAGCGGAAATCCGGGACGGGATCTGGAGAACACTGAAGCTTTCTTT
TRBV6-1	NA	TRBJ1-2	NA	CASSEVIMPRGYTF	TGTGCCAGCAGTGAAGTGATTATGCCAAGAGGCTACACCTTC
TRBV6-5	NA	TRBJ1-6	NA	CASREDINSPLHF	TGTGCCAGCAGGGAGGACATTAATTCACCCCTCCACTTT
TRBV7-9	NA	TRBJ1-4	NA	CAVTSSGEKLFF	TGTGCCGTCACATCGTCCGGTGAAAAACTGTTTTTT
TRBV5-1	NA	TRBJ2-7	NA	CASSTPPPGTSYEQYF	TGCGCCAGCAGCACGCCGCCTCCCGGGACCTCCTACGAGCAGTACTTC
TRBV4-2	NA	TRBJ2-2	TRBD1	CASRPRGRGRSNTGELFF	TGTGCCAGCAGGCCTCGGGGCAGGGGGCGATCGAACACCGGGGAGCTGTTTTTT
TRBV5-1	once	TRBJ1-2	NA	CASSLAGDRGYTF	TGCGCCAGCAGCTTGGCCGGGGACCGCGGCTACACCTTC
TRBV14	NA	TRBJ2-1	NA	CASSQIRGISYNEQFF	TGTGCCAGCAGCCAAATACGGGGGATCTCCTACAATGAGCAGTTCTTC
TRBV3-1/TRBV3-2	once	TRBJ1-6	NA	CASSQLDGSPLHF	TGTGCCAGCAGCCAATTAGACGGTTCACCCCTCCACTTT
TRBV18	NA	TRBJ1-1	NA	CASSPPVFRQPNTEAFF	TGTGCCAGCTCACCACCGGTTTTCAGACAGCCGAACACTGAAGCTTTCTTT
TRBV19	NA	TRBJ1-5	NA	CASSLSQGASNQPQHF	TGTGCCAGTAGTTTATCACAGGGCGCCAGCAATCAGCCCCAGCATTTT
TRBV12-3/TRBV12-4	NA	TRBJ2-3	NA	CASRGPTDTQYF	TGTGCCAGCAGGGGCCCCACAGATACGCAGTATTTT
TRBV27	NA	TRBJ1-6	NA	CASSFGSWEGSPLHF	TGTGCCAGCAGTTTTGGATCCTGGGAGGGTTCACCCCTCCACTTT
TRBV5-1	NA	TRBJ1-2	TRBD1	CASSFDGGDRAYGYTF	TGCGCCAGCAGCTTTGATGGCGGGGACAGAGCCTATGGCTACACCTTC
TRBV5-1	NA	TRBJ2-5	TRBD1	CASSSGTGVAQYF	TGCGCCAGCAGCTCCGGGACAGGGGTGGCCCAGTACTTC
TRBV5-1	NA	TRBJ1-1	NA	CASSPLIGETEAFF	TGCGCCAGCAGCCCCCTAATCGGGGAGACTGAAGCTTTCTTT
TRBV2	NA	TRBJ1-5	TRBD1	CASGKDRGNQPQHF	TGTGCCAGCGGCAAGGACAGGGGGAACCAGCCCCAGCATTTT
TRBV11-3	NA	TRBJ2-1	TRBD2	CASSLWGGSYNEQFF	TGTGCCAGCAGCCTTTGGGGGGGATCCTACAATGAGCAGTTCTTC
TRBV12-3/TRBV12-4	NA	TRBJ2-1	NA	CAIGKNEQFF	TGTGCCATCGGGAAGAATGAGCAGTTCTTC
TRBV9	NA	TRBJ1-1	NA	CASSGDRWLGNTEAFF	TGTGCCAGCAGCGGTGACAGGTGGCTGGGGAACACTGAAGCTTTCTTT
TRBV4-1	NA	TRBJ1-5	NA	CASSLGQNNQPQHF	TGCGCCAGCAGCCTCGGACAGAACAATCAGCCCCAGCATTTT
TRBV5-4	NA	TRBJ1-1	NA	CASSLDGGLVEAFF	TGTGCCAGCAGCTTGGATGGGGGGCTGGTTGAAGCTTTCTTT
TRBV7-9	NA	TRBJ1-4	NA	CASSLAGQEEKLFF	TGTGCCAGCAGCTTAGCGGGGCAGGAGGAAAAACTGTTTTTT
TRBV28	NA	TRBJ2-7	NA	CASSLFVGSISSYEQYF	TGTGCCAGCAGTTTATTCGTCGGCAGTATCAGCTCCTACGAGCAGTACTTC
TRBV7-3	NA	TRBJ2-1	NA	CASSLAQGSYNEQFF	TGTGCCAGCAGCTTGGCTCAGGGCTCGTACAATGAGCAGTTCTTC
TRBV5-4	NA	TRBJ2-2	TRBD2	CASSGGGAQDTGELFF	TGTGCCAGCAGCGGGGGAGGGGCTCAGGACACCGGGGAGCTGTTTTTT
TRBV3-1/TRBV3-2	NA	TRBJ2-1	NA	CASSPTVNYPNEQFF	TGTGCCAGCAGCCCCACGGTTAACTATCCAAATGAGCAGTTCTTC
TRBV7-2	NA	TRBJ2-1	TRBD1	CASSLETTRGQIGQFF	TGTGCCAGCAGCTTAGAAACCACGAGGGGACAGATAGGACAGTTCTTC
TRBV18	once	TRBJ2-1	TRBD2	CASSPPERGVYNEQFF	TGTGCCAGCTCACCACCGGAACGGGGGGTATACAATGAGCAGTTCTTC
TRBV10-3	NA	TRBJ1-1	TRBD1	CAISPRGDTYTEAFF	TGTGCCATCAGTCCCAGGGGGGACACCTACACTGAAGCTTTCTTT
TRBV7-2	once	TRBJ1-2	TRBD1	CASSSHGTGIDGYTF	TGTGCCAGCAGCTCACATGGGACAGGGATCGATGGCTACACCTTC